This T cell receptor (beta chain) emerged from a study of PD-1 blockade in mismatch repair-deficient tumors. The CDR3 runs to 16 residues. CDR1 and CDR2 (germline): SGHNT, YENEEA. The V end was cut by 1 base, the J end by 2 bases, with 14 bases between. Only in-frame clones appear in the TCRdb table, and some are missing; sequencing was by immunoSEQ multiplex PCR. The sample has 90,000 to 130,000 clones, roughly 80% seen once. This TCR was recovered from an adult with mismatch repair-deficient cancer. J is TRBJ2-5 and V is TRBV11-3, with D possibly matching TRBD2 (6 bases). The sequenced sample was peripheral blood, obtained roughly 60 weeks after starting pembrolizumab. Here the CDR3 DNA reads TGTGCCAGCAGCTTAGTCGGGAGAGGAGGACAAGAGACCCAGTACTTC. Protein product: CASSLVGRGGQETQYF.